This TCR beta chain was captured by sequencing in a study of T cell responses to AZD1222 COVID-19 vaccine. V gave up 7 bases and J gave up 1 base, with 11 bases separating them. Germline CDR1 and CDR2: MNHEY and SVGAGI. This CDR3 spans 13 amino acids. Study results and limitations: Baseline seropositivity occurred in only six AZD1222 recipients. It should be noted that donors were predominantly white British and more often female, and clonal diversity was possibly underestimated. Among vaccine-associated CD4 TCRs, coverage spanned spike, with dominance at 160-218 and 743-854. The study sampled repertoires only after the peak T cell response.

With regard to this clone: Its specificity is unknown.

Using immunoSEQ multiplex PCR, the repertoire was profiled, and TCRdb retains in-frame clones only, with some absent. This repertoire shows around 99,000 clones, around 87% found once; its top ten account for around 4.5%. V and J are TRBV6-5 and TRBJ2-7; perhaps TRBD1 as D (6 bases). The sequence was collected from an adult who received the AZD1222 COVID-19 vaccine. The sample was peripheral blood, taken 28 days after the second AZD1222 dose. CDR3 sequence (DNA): TGTGCCAGCACTAAGGGGACATCCTACGAGCAGTACTTC. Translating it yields CASTKGTSYEQYF.